The source of this T cell receptor (beta chain) is a study of cytomegalovirus exposure and HLA in healthy donors. Notes on the study in general: Some V segments, including TRBV6-2 and TRBV6-3, were excluded as indistinguishable.

There are a few counts of this clone. Its antigen remains unidentified. Germline V CDR1 and CDR2: SGHRS, YFSETQ. The CDR3 extends over 14 amino acids. Trimming took off 4 bases at V and 2 bases at J, with 13 bases between the two ends. Researchers ran the PCR with 60 Vbeta and 13 Jbeta primers. Produced via immunoSEQ multiplex PCR; TCRdb's table is partial and in-frame only. The sample includes around 99,000 clones, approximately 79% of them seen just once. The sequencing input was PBMCs. This TCR was sampled from a man aged 18 to 30 in good health and CMV-seronegative. The V call is TRBV5-1, the J call TRBJ2-7, with D possibly TRBD1 on 5 matching bases. CDR3 protein: CASSKDSLTYEQYF. CDR3 nucleotides: TGCGCCAGCAGCAAAGACAGCCTAACCTACGAGCAGTACTTC. Full variable domain (missing parts from reference TRBV5-1 and TRBJ2-7): KAGVTQTPRYLIKTRGQQVTLSCSPISGHRSVSWYQQTPGQGLQFLFEYFSETQRNKGNFPGRFSGRQFSNSRSEMNVSTLELGDSALYLCASSKDSLTYEQYFGPGTRLTVT.